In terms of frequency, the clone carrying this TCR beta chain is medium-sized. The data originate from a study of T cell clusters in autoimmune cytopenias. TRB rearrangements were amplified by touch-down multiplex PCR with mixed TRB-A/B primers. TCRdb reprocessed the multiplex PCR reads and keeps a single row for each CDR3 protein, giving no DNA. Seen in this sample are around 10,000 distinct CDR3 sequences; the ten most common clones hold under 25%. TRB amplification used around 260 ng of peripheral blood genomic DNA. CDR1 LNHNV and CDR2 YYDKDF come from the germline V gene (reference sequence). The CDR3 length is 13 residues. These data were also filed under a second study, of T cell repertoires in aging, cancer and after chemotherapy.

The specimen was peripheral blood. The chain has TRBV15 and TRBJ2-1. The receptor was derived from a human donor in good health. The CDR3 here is CATSREGNKEQFF.